This record concerns one T cell receptor beta chain sequence. The sample comes from a study of control samples from healthy donors and cancer patients. Sequenced by immunoSEQ multiplex PCR; TCRdb stores in-frame clones only, minus some. The profile shows 90,000 to 140,000 clones, roughly 85% of them singletons. Germline V gene data show CDR1 as MNHEY and CDR2 as SMNVEV (reference sequence). V was cut by 5 bases and J by 7 bases, with 17 bases left in between. The CDR3 runs 15 residues. The chain couples TRBV27 to TRBJ1-4; D is perhaps TRBD1 (6 bases). The clonotype comes from a woman aged 45 to 65 in good health. The sequenced sample was blood. CDR3 in DNA: TGTGCCAGCAGTCCATGGACAGACGTAGGTGAAAAACTGTTTTTT. Translated: CASSPWTDVGEKLFF.